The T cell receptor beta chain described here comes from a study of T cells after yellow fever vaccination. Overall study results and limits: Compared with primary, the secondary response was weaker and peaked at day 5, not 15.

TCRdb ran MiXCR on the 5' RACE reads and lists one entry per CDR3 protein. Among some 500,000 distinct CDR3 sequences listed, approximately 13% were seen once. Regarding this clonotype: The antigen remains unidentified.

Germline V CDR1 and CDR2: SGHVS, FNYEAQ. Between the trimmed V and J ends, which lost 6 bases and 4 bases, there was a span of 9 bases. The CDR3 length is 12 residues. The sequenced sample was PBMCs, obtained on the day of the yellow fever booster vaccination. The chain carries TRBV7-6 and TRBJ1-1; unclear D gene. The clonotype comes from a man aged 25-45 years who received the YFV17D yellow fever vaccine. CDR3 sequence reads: CASRELGTEAFF. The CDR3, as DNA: TGTGCCAGCAGAGAATTGGGCACTGAAGCTTTCTTT.